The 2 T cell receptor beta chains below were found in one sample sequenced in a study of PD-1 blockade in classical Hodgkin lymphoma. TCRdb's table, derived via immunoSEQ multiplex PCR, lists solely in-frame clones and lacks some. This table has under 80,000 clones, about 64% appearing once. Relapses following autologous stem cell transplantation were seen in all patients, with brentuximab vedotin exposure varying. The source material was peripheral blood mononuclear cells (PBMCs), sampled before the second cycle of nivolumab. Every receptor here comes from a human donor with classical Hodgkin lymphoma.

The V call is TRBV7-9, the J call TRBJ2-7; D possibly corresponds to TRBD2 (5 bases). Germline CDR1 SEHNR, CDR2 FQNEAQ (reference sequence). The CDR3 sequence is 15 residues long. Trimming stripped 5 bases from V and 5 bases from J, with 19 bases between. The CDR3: CASSTDWTWENEQYF. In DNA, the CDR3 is TGTGCCAGCAGCACGGATTGGACCTGGGAGAACGAGCAGTACTTC. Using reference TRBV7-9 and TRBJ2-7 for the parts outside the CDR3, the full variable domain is DTGVSQNPRHKITKRGQNVTFRCDPISEHNRLYWYRQTLGQGPEFLTYFQNEAQLEKSRLLSDRFSAERPKGSFSTLEIQRTEQGDSAMYLCASSTDWTWENEQYFGPGTRLTVT.

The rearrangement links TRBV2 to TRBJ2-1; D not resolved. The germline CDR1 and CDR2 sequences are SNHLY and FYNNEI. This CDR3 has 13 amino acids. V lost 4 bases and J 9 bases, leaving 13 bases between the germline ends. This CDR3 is CASSGRKLVEQFF. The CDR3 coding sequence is TGTGCCAGCAGTGGAAGAAAACTGGTTGAGCAGTTCTTC.